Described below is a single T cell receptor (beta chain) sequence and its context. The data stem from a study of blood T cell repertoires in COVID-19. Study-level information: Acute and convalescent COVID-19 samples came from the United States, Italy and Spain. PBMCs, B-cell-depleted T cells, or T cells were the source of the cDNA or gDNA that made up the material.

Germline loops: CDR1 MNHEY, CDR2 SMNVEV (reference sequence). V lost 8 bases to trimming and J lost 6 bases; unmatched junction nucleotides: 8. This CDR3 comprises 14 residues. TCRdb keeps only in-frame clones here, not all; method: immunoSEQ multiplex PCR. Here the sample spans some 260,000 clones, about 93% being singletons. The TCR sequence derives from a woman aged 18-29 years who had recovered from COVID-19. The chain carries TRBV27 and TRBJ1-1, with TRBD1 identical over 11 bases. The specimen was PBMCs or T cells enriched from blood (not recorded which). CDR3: CASGQGAVPSEAFF. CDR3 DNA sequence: TGTGCCAGCGGACAGGGGGCTGTCCCGTCTGAAGCTTTCTTT.